This entry describes one T cell receptor (beta chain). As originally analysed: Reference gene primer amplification gave nucleated cell count estimates. Here immunoSEQ multiplex PCR was the method, and the copy in TCRdb shows in-frame clones only, minus some. V, J and clone size were drawn from that table, and D and trimming were deduced from the DNA. The sample holds hundreds of thousands of clones, about nine tenths seen once. The V gene lost 2 bases and the J gene lost 1 base, with 6 bases spanning the gap. The CDR3 has 13 amino acids. The V gene's germline CDR1 is SGHDT and CDR2 YYEEEE. The source of the sample is a study of blood T cell repertoires in COVID-19. As for the study in general: Donors in the United States, Italy and Spain gave samples during acute or convalescent COVID-19. T cells, B-cell-depleted T cells, or PBMCs supplied cDNA or gDNA.

The sample consisted of peripheral blood. This chain joins TRBV5-6 and TRBJ1-2; D is unresolved. The receptor was isolated from a woman aged 30 to 39 with active or convalescent COVID-19. The CDR3 DNA follows: TGTGCCAGCAGCTTACAGTATAACTATGGCTACACCTTC. This codes for CASSLQYNYGYTF.